This T cell receptor beta chain was found in a study of CD8 T cells in Susac syndrome. This clonotype has just a few counts. TEMRA cells were FACS-enriched, with CD8+ and CD4+ T cells isolated negatively. The V end lost 0 bases, the J end lost 2 bases, and 5 bases lay between the germline ends. This CDR3 spans 14 amino acids. Germline lookup yields CDR1 SEHNR and CDR2 FQNEAQ (reference sequence). Roughly 0.45 to 1 ug RNA was reverse transcribed with random hexamers. TCRdb reanalysed the immunoSEQ multiplex PCR reads using MiXCR and keeps one entry per CDR3 protein. The table has roughly 250,000 distinct CDR3 sequences, 90% to 96% seen once.

This receptor was taken from a human donor with Susac syndrome. The chain carries TRBV7-9 and TRBJ2-4; no firm D call. The sample taken for sequencing was CD4+ T cells from PBMCs. The CDR3 sequence is CASSLAGTKNIQYF. The CDR3 DNA is TGTGCCAGCAGCTTAGCGGGCACCAAAAACATTCAGTACTTC.